This record looks at one T cell receptor (beta chain) sequence and its context. This clone was counted a single time. Its cognate antigen has yet to be identified. No much larger clonotype is one base removed from it; base qualities were not supplied. The record originates from a study of blood T cell repertoires in COVID-19 (dated by TCRdb to the early 2020s). Study-wide context: Samples covering the acute and convalescent phases of COVID-19 were provided by collaborators in the United States, Italy and Spain. The material from the prospective study consisted of cDNA or gDNA derived from T cells, B-cell-depleted T cells, or PBMCs. Deeply sampled blood TCRbeta repertoires from subjects exposed to, actively infected with, or recovered from COVID-19 were included in the dataset. The repertoires were released in a freely available public database intended as a resource for research on the immune response to SARS-CoV-2. Samples were obtained from the ongoing ImmuneRACE study (first 160 participants) and from some 1,300 subjects provided by 6 global collaborators. Nearly every sample came with metadata listing a de-identified subject ID, COVID-19 status, age in years and sex. Where available, HLA class I and class II types were obtained from metadata supplied by the sample provider rather than from assay-based typing. General study outcomes and caveats: How much clinical and demographic metadata was included differed by source and by participant, and the metadata was provided uncurated.

Whole blood was collected in K2EDTA tubes by collaborating institutions according to the institutions' own protocols. For TCRbeta analysis, collaborator samples were shipped as frozen whole blood, as isolated PBMCs, or as DNA extracted from either sample type. Between the V and J ends, shortened by 2 bases and 5 bases respectively, the junction contains 6 bases. Its CDR3 holds 13 amino acids, cysteine through phenylalanine. Only the CDR3 DNA is retained, 39 bases long and in frame from the first base. For CDR1 and CDR2, the germline V gene lists SGHTA and FQGTGA. TCRbeta CDR3 regions were amplified from genomic DNA using the immunoSEQ Assay, a bias-controlled multiplex PCR. In the paper's pipeline: The number of nucleated cells in each sample was estimated from the amplification of reference gene primers within the assay. To quantify the absolute abundance of each unique TCRbeta CDR3 rearrangement, sequence reads were collapsed and filtered. For each sample, productive Simpson clonality was calculated as the square root of Simpson's diversity index across productive rearrangements. This immuneACCESS table, as held by TCRdb, lists in-frame sequences with V and J called but not all clones. Of the missing ones, under half trace to an unresolved V gene in checked studies; the others have no known cause. Clonal size and the V and J genes are those of that table, whereas D and trimming came from the DNA. The sample data list some 61,000 clones, and 75% to 90% of these were observed just once. The ten largest clones take up about 8.1% of the sample.

Sequenced sample: peripheral blood. The chain is assembled from TRBV7-3 and TRBJ2-2, with a tentative D gene TRBD1 over 5 matching bases. The receptor comes from a man aged 25 to 40 with acute or convalescent COVID-19. Here is the DNA: TGTGCCAGCAGCTTATCAGGGACCGGGGAGCTGTTTTTT. This yields the protein CASSLSGTGELFF.